This T cell receptor beta chain was observed in a study of T cell responses to AZD1222 COVID-19 vaccine. Findings and limits, study-wide: Spike-specific TCR repertoires showed rising breadth and depth after two AZD1222 doses. Nearly half of spike-specific TCRs reportedly target variant regions that are unmutated in the B.1.351 and B.1.1.7 variants.

The assay was immunoSEQ multiplex PCR, and TCRdb's table has in-frame clones only and misses some. This sample carries 150,000 to 200,000 clones, about nine tenths of them seen once, and the ten largest clones take over 1.2%. About this clone: Its antigen is still unknown.

The germline CDR1 and CDR2 sequences are MDHEN and SYDVKM. The CDR3 is made up of 15 amino acids. V trimming: 3 bases; J trimming: 4 bases; junction bases outside the gene matches: 6. The clonotype originates from an adult in good health. The V gene is TRBV28, the J gene TRBJ1-5; the match to TRBD1 covers 7 bases. Sequences were derived from peripheral blood, sampled on day 0 of AZD1222 vaccination. This CDR3 is CASSFGDRTNQPQHF. In nucleotides, the CDR3 is TGTGCCAGCAGTTTTGGGGACAGAACTAATCAGCCCCAGCATTTT.